This T cell receptor beta chain was observed in a study of CD4 T cells in relation to SARS-CoV-2 and coronaviruses. TCRdb's copy holds only in-frame clones and misses some; the assay was immunoSEQ multiplex PCR. The sample contains roughly 14,000 clones, approximately 73% of which appear only once. Unexposed donor CD4+ T cells date from about 2011-2018, before the COVID-19 pandemic. After about ten days of culture, CD4+ T cells were isolated. Cells permitting, SARS-CoV-2 S/N and four cold-coronavirus spikes were tested on unexposed-donor CD4+ T cells. Study results and limitations: Approximately 65% of donors had memory CD4+ clonotypes crossrecognizing SARS-CoV-2 and common cold coronavirus spike. Pre-pandemic and post-infection samples never came from the same donor.

Trimming took 5 bases from V and 4 from J, leaving 12 bases between them. Germline lookup yields CDR1 MDHEN and CDR2 SYDVKM. The CDR3 loop spans 13 amino acids. As regards this clone: No antigen is known for it.

The receptor comes from a human donor in good health. The sequencing sample was made of CD4+ T cells from PBMCs, cultured in vitro. The chain links TRBV28 to TRBJ2-7; D is unresolved. The CDR3 DNA reads TGTGCCAGCAGTCCACACTCATGGTACGAGCAGTACTTC. Translation: CASSPHSWYEQYF.